The source of this TCR beta chain is a study of T cell repertoires in cytomegalovirus infection (dated by TCRdb to between 2018 and 2021). Background for the entire study: The peptide stimulations were aimed at well-studied HLA-B-restricted epitopes as well as recently identified HLA-C-restricted CMV epitopes, whose presentation resists viral immunomodulation. Donor HLA type was relevant to the analysis, as public TCR beta signatures indicated carriage of CMV infection together with the matching HLA type. Findings and caveats that apply to the study as a whole: The ex vivo response was dominated by HLA-C-restricted CMV-specific TCR beta clonotypes, and the single most frequent clonotype in two of eight donors was supplied by these HLA-C-restricted clonotypes. Carriers of CMV infection plus the relevant HLA type were discriminated by the cumulative frequency of public TCR beta family members in the study cohort and in an independent roughly 370-donor cohort.

Based on the germline V gene, the CDR1 and CDR2 sequences are SGHDN and FVKESK. The CDR3 sequence holds 17 residues, the cysteine and phenylalanine included. Left in the record is the CDR3 DNA by itself, 51 bases read in frame from the first base. After removal of 2 bases from V and 3 bases from J, the junction retains 11 bases not matched to a gene. Instrument on record: Illumina HiSeq 1500. TCRdb trimmed the raw reads at Q25, called clones with MiXCR and kept productive beta chains. Rows with one shared CDR3 protein collapse into an entry with the most common genes and DNA. Here the sample has about a million distinct CDR3 sequences; about 33% occur a single time. The ten largest clones represent about an eighth of the sample. The treatment or condition label, read with the paper, signifies: in vitro stimulation with specific CMV peptide epitopes to enrich CMV-specific T cells. Concerning this clonotype: It lacks a known antigen. No much larger clone is present one base from it, and per-base qualities are unavailable.

The source material was cultured CD8+ T cells from PBMCs, sampled from culture after CMV antigen stimulation. The receptor comes from a human donor in good health (CMV status not recorded). Some clones in this sample may be carry-over from other donors' samples. The chain is made from TRBV14 and TRBJ2-7, and TRBD2 aligns with 9 junction nucleotides. The nucleotide sequence is given as TGTGCCAGCAGCCAATTTTCAATAGCGGGGGTTGGCTACGAGCAGTACTTC. It codes for CASSQFSIAGVGYEQYF.